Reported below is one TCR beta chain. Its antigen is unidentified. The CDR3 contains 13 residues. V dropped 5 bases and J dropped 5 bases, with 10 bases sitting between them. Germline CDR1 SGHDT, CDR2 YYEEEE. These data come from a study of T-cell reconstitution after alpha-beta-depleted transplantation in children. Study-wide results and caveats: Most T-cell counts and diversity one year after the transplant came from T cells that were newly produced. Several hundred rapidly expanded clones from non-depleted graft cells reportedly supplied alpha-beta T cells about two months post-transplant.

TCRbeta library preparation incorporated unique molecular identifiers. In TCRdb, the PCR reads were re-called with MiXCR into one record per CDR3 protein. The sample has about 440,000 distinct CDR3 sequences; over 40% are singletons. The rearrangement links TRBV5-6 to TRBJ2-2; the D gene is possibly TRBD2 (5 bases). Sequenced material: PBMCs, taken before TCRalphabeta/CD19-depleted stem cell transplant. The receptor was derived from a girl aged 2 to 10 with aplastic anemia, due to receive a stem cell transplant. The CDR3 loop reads CASRAPGTGELFF. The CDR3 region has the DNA TGTGCCAGCAGGGCCCCGGGGACCGGGGAGCTGTTTTTT.